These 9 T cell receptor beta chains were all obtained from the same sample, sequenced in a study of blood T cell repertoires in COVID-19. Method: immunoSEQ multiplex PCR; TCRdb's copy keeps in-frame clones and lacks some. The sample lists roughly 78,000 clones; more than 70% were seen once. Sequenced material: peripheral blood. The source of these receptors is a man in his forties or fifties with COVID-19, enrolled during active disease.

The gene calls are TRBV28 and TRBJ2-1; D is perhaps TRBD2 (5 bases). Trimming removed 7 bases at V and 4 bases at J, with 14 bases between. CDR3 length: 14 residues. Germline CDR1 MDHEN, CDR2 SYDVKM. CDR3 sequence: CASTGGTLYNEQFF. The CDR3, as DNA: TGTGCCAGCACTGGAGGAACCCTTTACAATGAGCAGTTCTTC.

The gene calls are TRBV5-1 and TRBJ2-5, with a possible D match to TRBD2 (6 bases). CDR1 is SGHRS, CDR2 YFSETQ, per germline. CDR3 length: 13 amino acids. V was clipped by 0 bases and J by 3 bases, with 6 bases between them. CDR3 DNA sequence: TGCGCCAGCAGCTTGGGCGGGGAAGAGACCCAGTACTTC. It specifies CASSLGGEETQYF.

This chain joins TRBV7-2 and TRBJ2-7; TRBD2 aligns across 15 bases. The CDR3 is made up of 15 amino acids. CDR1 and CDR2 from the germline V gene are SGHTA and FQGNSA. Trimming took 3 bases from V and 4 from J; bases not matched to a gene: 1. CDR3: CASSFGLAGGYEQYF. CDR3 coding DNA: TGTGCCAGCAGCTTCGGACTAGCGGGAGGGTACGAGCAGTACTTC.

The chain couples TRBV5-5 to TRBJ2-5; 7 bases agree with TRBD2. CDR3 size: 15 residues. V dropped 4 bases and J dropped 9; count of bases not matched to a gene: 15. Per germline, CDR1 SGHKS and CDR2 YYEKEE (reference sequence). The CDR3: CASSQIGTGGASQYF. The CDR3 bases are TGTGCCAGCAGCCAAATCGGGACGGGAGGAGCGTCCCAGTACTTC.

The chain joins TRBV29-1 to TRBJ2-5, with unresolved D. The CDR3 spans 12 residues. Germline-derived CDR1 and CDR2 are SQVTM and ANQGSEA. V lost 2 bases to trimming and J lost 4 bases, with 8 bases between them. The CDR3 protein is CSVEFIPETQYF. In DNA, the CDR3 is TGCAGCGTTGAATTCATCCCAGAGACCCAGTACTTC.

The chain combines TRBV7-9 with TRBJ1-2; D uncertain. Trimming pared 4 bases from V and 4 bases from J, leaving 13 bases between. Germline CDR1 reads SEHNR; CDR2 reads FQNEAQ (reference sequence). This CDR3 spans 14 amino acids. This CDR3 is CASSSTEATYGYTF. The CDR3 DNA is TGTGCCAGCAGCTCGACCGAGGCCACCTATGGCTACACCTTC.

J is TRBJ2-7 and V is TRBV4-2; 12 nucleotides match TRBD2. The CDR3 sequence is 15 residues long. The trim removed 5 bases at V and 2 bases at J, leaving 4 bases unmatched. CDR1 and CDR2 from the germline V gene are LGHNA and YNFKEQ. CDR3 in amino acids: CASSSLAGGTYEQYF. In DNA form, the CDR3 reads TGTGCCAGCAGCTCCCTAGCGGGAGGGACCTACGAGCAGTACTTC.

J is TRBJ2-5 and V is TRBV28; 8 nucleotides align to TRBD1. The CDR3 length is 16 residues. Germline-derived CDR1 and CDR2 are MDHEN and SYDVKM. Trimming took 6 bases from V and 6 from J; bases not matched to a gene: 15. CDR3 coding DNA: TGTGCCAGCAGCCCCTTCTCGACAGGGGTTTTCCAGACCCAGTACTTC. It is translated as CASSPFSTGVFQTQYF.

Written as DNA, the CDR3 is TGCAGTGCTAGTGTGGGGGCAGGTTCTTCTGGAAACACCATATATTTT. This codes for CSASVGAGSSGNTIYF. The J gene is TRBJ1-3, the V gene TRBV20-1; possible D gene TRBD1, 6 bases. Germline lookup yields CDR1 DFQATT and CDR2 SNEGSKA (reference sequence). The V end was cut by 3 bases, the J end by 1 base, with 16 bases between. The CDR3 totals 16 residues.